This T cell receptor (beta chain) originates from a study of blood T cell repertoires in COVID-19. Study in general: Samples came from the United States, Italy and Spain, spanning acute and convalescent COVID-19. PBMCs, B-cell-depleted T cells, or T cells were the source of the cDNA or gDNA that made up the material.

Methods used by the authors: Reference gene primer amplification gave estimated nucleated cell counts. Produced via immunoSEQ multiplex PCR; TCRdb's table is partial and in-frame only. V, J and clone size are taken as reported in that table, and D and trimming were inferred from the DNA itself. The sample has hundreds of thousands of clones; approximately 89% are singletons. The Seattle patients joined while their infection was active and were tracked longitudinally afterward. The sequence derives from a woman aged 25-40 years with COVID-19, enrolled during active disease. The sample comprised peripheral blood.

DNA of the CDR3: TGTGCCAGCAGCCCAGGACAGGACACTGAAGCTTTCTTT. Translated: CASSPGQDTEAFF. This chain links TRBV7-9 with TRBJ1-1, with TRBD1 identical over 7 bases. Germline V gives CDR1 SEHNR, CDR2 FQNEAQ (reference sequence). After removal of 5 bases from V and 3 bases from J, the junction contained 3 bases not matched to a gene. This CDR3 is 13 amino acids long.